The clone carrying this T cell receptor beta chain was picked up a small number of times. Antigen: not known. This sample was included in a study of T cell responses to AZD1222 COVID-19 vaccine. Study conclusions and caveats: Spike-specific TCR depth and breadth grew after two AZD1222 doses. Clonal diversity was possibly underestimated, and white British individuals and females predominated among donors.

Trimming took off 5 bases at V and 0 bases at J, with 6 bases between the two ends. Germline values: CDR1 KGHSH, CDR2 LQKENI. CDR3 length: 13 residues. The repertoire was sequenced with immunoSEQ multiplex PCR; TCRdb's copy has only in-frame clones and lacks some. Of some 160,000 clones in the sample, roughly nine tenths are singletons; the top ten hold around 1%. This TCR was sampled from an adult who received the AZD1222 COVID-19 vaccine. The chain links TRBV18 to TRBJ2-3, with D tentatively TRBD1 (6 bases). Sequencing was performed on peripheral blood, taken 28 days after the second AZD1222 dose. DNA for the CDR3: TGTGCCAGCTCAGGACAGAGCACAGATACGCAGTATTTT. It translates to CASSGQSTDTQYF.